This TCR beta chain is from a study of blood T cell repertoires in COVID-19. As for the study in general: Sample material is recorded as cDNA or gDNA derived from T cells, B-cell-depleted T cells, or PBMCs.

Authors' processing steps: Amplification of reference gene primers provided the estimated nucleated cell counts. Method: immunoSEQ multiplex PCR; TCRdb's copy keeps in-frame clones and lacks some. V, J and clone size derive from that table, while D and trimming were established from the DNA sequence. The sample lists approximately 150,000 clones, roughly 89% occurring once. The germline gives CDR1 MNHNS, CDR2 SASEGT. V lost 3 bases and J lost 4, with 18 bases in between. The CDR3 runs 16 residues. The V gene is TRBV6-1, the J gene TRBJ1-2, with D possibly matching TRBD1 (5 bases). The sequence was collected from an older woman who had recovered from COVID-19. The source material was peripheral blood. The CDR3 sequence: CASSEQGAGFGYGYTF. The DNA for the CDR3 is TGTGCCAGCAGTGAGCAAGGGGCGGGATTCGGCTATGGCTACACCTTC.